The 17 T cell receptor beta chains listed next were all sequenced from one sample in a study of T cells in Graves' hyperthyroidism and ophthalmopathy. There were TCR beta CDR3 regions amplified from RNA transcripts. TCR CDR3 regions were first amplified by RT-PCR with HTBI primers. TCRdb independently ran MiXCR on the multiplex PCR reads; one entry per CDR3 protein. The sample lists roughly 700,000 distinct CDR3 sequences; about 35% were seen once. Sequenced material: blood. The receptors here all came from a woman in her thirties or forties with Graves' hyperthyroidism.

This sequence joins TRBV7-1 and TRBJ2-2, with D tentatively TRBD1 (6 bases). TRBV7-1 is an open reading frame, and its role is uncertain. CDR3 length equals 16 residues. Between the trimmed V and J ends, which lost 3 bases and 4 bases, there was a span of 15 bases. CDR3 DNA sequence: TGTGCCAGCAGCTCGTGGGACACCGTGGGCACCGGGGAGCTGTTTTTT. Protein product: CASSSWDTVGTGELFF.

This clonotype appeared a few times. The chain couples TRBV6-5 to TRBJ1-1; D call uncertain. Germline-derived CDR1 and CDR2 are MNHEY and SVGAGI. This CDR3 region has 12 residues. V gave up 11 bases and J gave up 2 bases, with 12 bases separating them. CDR3 in DNA: TGTGCCGCCGGCACTATAAACACTGAAGCTTTCTTT. Residues: CAAGTINTEAFF.

As regards this clonotype: A read error is possible here, since a much larger clone lies one base away. This sequence joins TRBV7-9 and TRBJ1-4; D is possibly TRBD1 (5 bases). Germline V gene lookup returns CDR1 SEHNR and CDR2 FQNEAQ (reference sequence). This CDR3 is built from 14 residues. CDR3 loop: CASSPDQGFEKLLF. CDR3 nucleotide sequence: TGTGCCAGCAGCCCGGATCAGGGATTTGAAAAACTGCTTTTT.

The rearrangement joins TRBV19 to TRBJ1-5; 9 nucleotides line up with TRBD1. CDR1 and CDR2 from the germline V gene are LNHDA and SQIVND (reference sequence). V was clipped by 5 bases and J by 1 base; unmatched bases: 9. The CDR3 is made up of 17 amino acids. The CDR3 nucleotides are TGTGCCAGTAGTCAACCCGGGACAGGGTGGAGCAATCAGCCCCAGCATTTT. It codes for CASSQPGTGWSNQPQHF.

This sequence joins TRBV10-3 and TRBJ2-7; D remains unclear. Germline V gives CDR1 ENHRY, CDR2 SYGVKD. Trimming pared 5 bases from V and 6 bases from J, leaving 14 bases between. The CDR3 is made up of 13 amino acids. CDR3 DNA sequence: TGTGCCATCAGTTACTCCTCCAGCATCGAGCAGTACTTC. This translates into CAISYSSSIEQYF.

This clonotype was seen more than once but under ten times. The CDR3 here is CASGNLYYTEAFF. The CDR3 coding sequence is TGTGCCAGCGGAAACCTCTATTACACTGAAGCTTTCTTT. The chain employs TRBV6-2 or TRBV6-3 and TRBJ1-1; D is unresolved. V was cut by 8 bases and J by 3 bases, with 13 bases left in between. Per the germline V gene, CDR1 is MNHEY and CDR2 is SVGEGT. This CDR3 spans 13 amino acids.

This clonotype was counted at least ten times. The chain uses TRBV20-1 and TRBJ2-6; D is unresolved. Trimming pared 4 bases from V and 1 base from J, leaving 5 bases between. This CDR3 region has 13 residues. The V gene's germline CDR1 is DFQATT and CDR2 SNEGSKA (reference sequence). The DNA for the CDR3 is TGCAGTGCTACCGTGTCTGGGGCCAACGTCCTGACTTTC. Translation gives CSATVSGANVLTF.

This clonotype was picked up many times. The V and J genes are TRBV20-1 and TRBJ2-5; D gene uncertain. Per germline, CDR1 DFQATT and CDR2 SNEGSKA (reference sequence). This CDR3 has 14 amino acids. V lost 5 bases and J lost 2, with 15 bases in between. CDR3 DNA: TGCAGTGCTCCCTCCGCTGACGGACAAGAGACCCAGTACTTC. Protein product: CSAPSADGQETQYF.

The V gene is TRBV2, the J gene TRBJ2-2; 8 nucleotides line up with TRBD2. The length of the CDR3 is 18 residues. The V segment lost 1 base and the J segment 3 bases; nucleotides outside the gene matches: 10. CDR1 SNHLY and CDR2 FYNNEI come from the germline V gene. The DNA for the CDR3 is TGTGCCAGCAGTGAAGATCGAGGAGCGGGGGCCCACACCGGGGAGCTGTTTTTT. Protein sequence: CASSEDRGAGAHTGELFF.

V gene TRBV6-2 or TRBV6-3 combines with J gene TRBJ1-3; D gene unclear. The CDR3 runs to 15 residues. V gave up 2 bases and J gave up 7 bases, with 15 bases separating them. Germline lookup yields CDR1 MNHEY and CDR2 SVGEGT. CDR3 region: CASSYIPGKRNTIYF. The CDR3 coding sequence is TGTGCCAGCAGTTACATCCCGGGCAAGCGGAACACCATATATTTT.

This clonotype was recorded many times. The V call is TRBV7-6, the J call TRBJ2-5; the match to TRBD2 covers 7 bases. Germline CDR1 SGHVS, CDR2 FNYEAQ. The junction had 7 bases not matched to a gene; V was cut back by 2 bases and J by 4 bases. The CDR3 is 15 amino acids. The CDR3 is CASSLNGGGAETQYF. In nucleotides, the CDR3 is TGTGCCAGCAGCTTAAACGGGGGAGGGGCAGAGACCCAGTACTTC.

This clonotype was counted at least ten times. The V and J genes are TRBV7-2 and TRBJ2-7, with D perhaps matching TRBD2 (5 bases). Germline values: CDR1 SGHTA, CDR2 FQGNSA. The CDR3 has 15 amino acids. V was clipped by 2 bases and J by 2 bases, with 13 bases between them. Written as DNA, the CDR3 is TGTGCCAGCAGCTTATATCGCGGGCAAACCTACGAGCAGTACTTC. It specifies CASSLYRGQTYEQYF.

Details on this clonotype: A far larger clone is off by one base, so a read error is likely. This chain uses TRBV6-5 with TRBJ1-2; TRBD1 matches at 8 bases. Germline values: CDR1 MNHEY, CDR2 SVGAGI. This CDR3 comprises 11 residues. The CDR3 DNA is TGTGCCAGCCGACAGGGGTATGGCTACGCCTTC. Protein: CASRQGYGYAF.

This clonotype was observed a handful of times. This chain uses TRBV4-2 with TRBJ2-5; unclear D gene. This CDR3 spans 16 amino acids. V was clipped by 4 bases and J by 2 bases, with 17 bases between them. From germline, CDR1 is LGHNA and CDR2 YNFKEQ. The CDR3 spells CASSPMWASRQETQYF. CDR3 coding DNA: TGTGCCAGCAGCCCCATGTGGGCTAGTAGACAAGAGACCCAGTACTTC.

V and J are TRBV12-3 or TRBV12-4 and TRBJ1-1; D unclear. The V end was cut by 5 bases, the J end by 5 bases, with 12 bases between. The CDR3 contains 13 residues. CDR3 sequence: CASSPLRETEAFF. In DNA form, the CDR3 reads TGTGCCAGCAGTCCCTTGAGGGAAACTGAAGCTTTCTTT.

In its sample, this clonotype was seen many times. V usage is TRBV6-5 and J usage is TRBJ1-2; 7 nucleotides match TRBD1. The CDR3 is 13 residues long. CDR1 is MNHEY and CDR2 is SVGAGI in the germline V gene. The ends lost 7 bases at V and 6 bases at J; junction bases unmatched: 8. The chain's CDR3 is CASTKTGADGYTF. For the CDR3, the DNA is TGTGCCAGCACTAAAACAGGGGCGGATGGCTACACCTTC.

This clonotype appeared many times. CDR3 coding DNA: TGTGCCAGTAGGGGGCCCGATGACCAAGAGACCCAGTACTTC. Translation: CASRGPDDQETQYF. The chain couples TRBV10-3 to TRBJ2-5, with 7 nucleotides matching TRBD1. The V and J ends lost 10 bases and 0 bases, in that order; junction bases with no gene match: 8. The CDR3 covers 14 residues. Germline assignment: CDR1 ENHRY and CDR2 SYGVKD.